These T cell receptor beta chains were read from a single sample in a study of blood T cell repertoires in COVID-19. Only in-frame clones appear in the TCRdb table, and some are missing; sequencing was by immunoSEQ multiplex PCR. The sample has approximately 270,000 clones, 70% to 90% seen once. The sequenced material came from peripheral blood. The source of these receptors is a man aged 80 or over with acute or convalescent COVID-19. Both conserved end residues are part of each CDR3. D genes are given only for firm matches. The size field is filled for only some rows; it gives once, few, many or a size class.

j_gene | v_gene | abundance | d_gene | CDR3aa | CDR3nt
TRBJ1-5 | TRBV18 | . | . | CASSSDQPQHF | TGTGCCAGCTCATCGGATCAGCCCCAGCATTTT
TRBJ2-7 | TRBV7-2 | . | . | CASSPPGSYEQYF | TGTGCCAGCAGCCCTCCGGGGTCCTACGAGCAGTACTTC
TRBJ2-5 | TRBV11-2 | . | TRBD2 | CASSLNSGGQETQYF | TGTGCCAGCAGCTTGAATTCGGGAGGGCAAGAGACCCAGTACTTC
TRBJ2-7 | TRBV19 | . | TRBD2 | CASRTSGSYEQYF | TGTGCCAGTAGGACTAGCGGATCCTACGAGCAGTACTTC
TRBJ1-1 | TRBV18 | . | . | CASSPRQFLNTEAFF | TGTGCCAGCTCACCACGACAGTTTTTGAACACTGAAGCTTTCTTT
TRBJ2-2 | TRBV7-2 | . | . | CASSLGGRRGPNTGELFF | TGTGCCAGCAGCTTAGGGGGTAGGAGGGGGCCGAACACCGGGGAGCTGTTTTTT
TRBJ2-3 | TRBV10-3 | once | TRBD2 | CAISSREGLNTQYF | TGTGCCATCAGTAGTAGGGAGGGCCTCAATACGCAGTATTTT
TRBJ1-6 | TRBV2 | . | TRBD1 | CAGRGTGQQNSPLHF | TGTGCCGGAAGGGGGACGGGACAGCAAAATTCACCCCTCCACTTT
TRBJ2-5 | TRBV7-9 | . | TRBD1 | CASSVTGGETQYF | TGTGCCAGCAGCGTAACAGGGGGAGAGACCCAGTACTTC
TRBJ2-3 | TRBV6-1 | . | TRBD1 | CASSEGTGTVTDTQYF | TGTGCCAGCAGTGAAGGGACAGGGACTGTTACAGATACGCAGTATTTT
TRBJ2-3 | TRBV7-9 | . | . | CASSLKRTGTDTQYF | TGTGCCAGCAGCTTAAAACGGACAGGCACAGATACGCAGTATTTT
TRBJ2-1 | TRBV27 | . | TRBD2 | CASSLSASGRYEQFF | TGTGCCAGCAGTTTATCTGCTAGCGGGAGGTATGAGCAGTTCTTC
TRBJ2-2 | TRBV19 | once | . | CASSNTGFGGELFF | TGTGCCAGTAGTAACACAGGGTTCGGCGGGGAGCTGTTTTTT
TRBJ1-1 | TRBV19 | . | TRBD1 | CASSILTGQNTEAFF | TGTGCCAGTAGTATCCTGACAGGGCAGAACACTGAAGCTTTCTTT
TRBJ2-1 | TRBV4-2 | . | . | CASSRALGAPNEQFF | TGTGCCAGCAGCCGAGCTCTAGGTGCCCCGAATGAGCAGTTCTTC
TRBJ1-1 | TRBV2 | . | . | CASSYTEAFF | TGTGCCAGCTCCTACACTGAAGCTTTCTTT
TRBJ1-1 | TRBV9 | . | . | CASSVDNDMNTEAFF | TGTGCCAGCAGCGTAGACAACGATATGAACACTGAAGCTTTCTTT
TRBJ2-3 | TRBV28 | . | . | CASSRGRSGRTDTQYF | TGTGCCAGCAGTCGAGGGAGGAGCGGGCGCACAGATACGCAGTATTTT
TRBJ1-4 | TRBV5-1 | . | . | CASSLAPGGDEKLFF | TGCGCCAGCAGCTTGGCTCCGGGAGGAGATGAAAAACTGTTTTTT
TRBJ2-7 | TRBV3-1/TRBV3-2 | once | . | CASSACRGLSYEQYF | TGTGCCAGCAGCGCCTGCCGGGGACTTTCTTACGAGCAGTACTTC
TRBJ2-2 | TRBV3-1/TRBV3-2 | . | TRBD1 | CASSQNRGETGELFF | TGTGCCAGCAGCCAAAACAGGGGGGAGACCGGGGAGCTGTTTTTT
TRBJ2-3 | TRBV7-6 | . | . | CASSPHQGSQYF | TGTGCCAGCAGCCCCCACCAGGGATCGCAGTATTTT
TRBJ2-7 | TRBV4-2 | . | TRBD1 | CASSRTGESYEQYF | TGTGCCAGCAGTCGGACAGGGGAATCCTACGAGCAGTACTTC
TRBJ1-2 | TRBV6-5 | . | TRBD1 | CASSLTGAYGYTF | TGTGCCAGCAGTTTGACAGGGGCATATGGCTACACCTTC
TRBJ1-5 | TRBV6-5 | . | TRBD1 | CASSDRALQPQHF | TGTGCCAGCAGCGACAGGGCATTACAGCCCCAGCATTTT
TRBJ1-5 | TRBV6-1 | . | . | CASSEYNNQPQHF | TGTGCCAGCAGTGAATACAATAATCAGCCCCAGCATTTT
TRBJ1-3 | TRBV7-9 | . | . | CASSLDSHVSGNTIYF | TGTGCCAGCAGCCTCGACAGCCATGTCTCTGGAAACACCATATATTTT
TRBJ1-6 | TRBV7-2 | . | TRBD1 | CASSDGQGYSPLHF | TGTGCCAGCAGCGACGGACAGGGTTACTCACCCCTCCACTTT
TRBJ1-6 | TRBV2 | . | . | CASSLRSPQDSPLHF | TGTGCCAGCAGTCTTCGCTCTCCCCAGGATTCACCCCTCCACTTT
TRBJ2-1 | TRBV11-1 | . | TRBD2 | CASSYTTSGRSEQFF | TGTGCCAGCAGCTATACGACTAGCGGGAGAAGTGAGCAGTTCTTC
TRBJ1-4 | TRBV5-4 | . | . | CASSSRGGAEGEKLFF | TGTGCCAGCAGCTCACGCGGGGGGGCGGAGGGTGAAAAACTGTTTTTT
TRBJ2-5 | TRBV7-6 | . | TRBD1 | CASSFQPQDRVVGETQYF | TGTGCCAGCAGCTTCCAGCCCCAGGACAGGGTGGTCGGCGAGACCCAGTACTTC
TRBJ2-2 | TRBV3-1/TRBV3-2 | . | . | CASSQDPGADTGELFF | TGTGCCAGCAGCCAAGACCCAGGGGCTGACACCGGGGAGCTGTTTTTT
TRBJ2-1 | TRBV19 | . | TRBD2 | CASSTPSGGPNEQFF | TGTGCCAGTAGTACACCTAGCGGGGGGCCCAATGAGCAGTTCTTC
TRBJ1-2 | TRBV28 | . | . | CASTPNGNYGYTF | TGTGCCAGCACTCCCAACGGTAACTATGGCTACACCTTC
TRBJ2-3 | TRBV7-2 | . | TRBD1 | CASSLETGIDTQYF | TGTGCCAGCAGCTTAGAGACAGGGATAGATACGCAGTATTTT
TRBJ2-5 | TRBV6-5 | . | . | CASSPTGGLRKTQYF | TGTGCCAGCAGTCCGACAGGTGGATTAAGGAAGACCCAGTACTTC
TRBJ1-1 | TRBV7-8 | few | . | CASSLGRGSEAFF | TGTGCCAGCAGCTTAGGTAGGGGCAGTGAAGCTTTCTTT
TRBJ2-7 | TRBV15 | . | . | CATSRGPGEQYF | TGTGCCACCAGCAGAGGTCCGGGCGAGCAGTACTTC
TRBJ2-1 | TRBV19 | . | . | CASSKPSAHNEQFF | TGTGCCAGTAGTAAGCCTAGCGCACACAATGAGCAGTTCTTC
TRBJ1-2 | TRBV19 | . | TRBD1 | CASSGQVGLGGYTF | TGTGCCAGTAGTGGACAGGTGGGATTAGGGGGCTACACCTTC
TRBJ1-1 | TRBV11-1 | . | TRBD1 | CASRRTGAGEAFF | TGTGCCAGCAGGAGGACAGGAGCAGGTGAAGCTTTCTTT
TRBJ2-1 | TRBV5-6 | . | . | CASSLTARNEQFF | TGTGCCAGCAGCTTGACGGCGAGGAATGAGCAGTTCTTC
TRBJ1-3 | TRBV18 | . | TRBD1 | CASSPNSQGASRTIYF | TGTGCCAGCTCACCGAACTCGCAGGGGGCGAGTCGAACCATATATTTT
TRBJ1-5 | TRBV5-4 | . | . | CASSLDSNQPQHF | TGTGCCAGCAGCTTGGACAGTAATCAGCCCCAGCATTTT
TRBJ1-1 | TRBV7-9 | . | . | CASKGQGPRTNMNTEAFF | TGTGCCAGCAAGGGGCAGGGGCCGCGGACGAACATGAACACTGAAGCTTTCTTT
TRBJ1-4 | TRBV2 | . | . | CASSEGGGREKLFF | TGTGCCAGCAGTGAAGGGGGGGGCAGAGAAAAACTGTTTTTT
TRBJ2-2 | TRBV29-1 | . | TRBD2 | CSVAGLASTGELFF | TGCAGCGTTGCGGGACTAGCGAGCACCGGGGAGCTGTTTTTT
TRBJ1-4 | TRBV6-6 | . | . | CASSSTTREEKLFF | TGTGCCAGCAGCTCGACCACTAGGGAGGAAAAACTGTTTTTT